Below are 30 T cell receptor beta chains sequenced from a single sample in a study of CD8 T cells in Susac syndrome. When the RNA was reverse transcribed, random hexamers were used with an input of 0.5 to 1 ug. TCRdb reanalysed the immunoSEQ multiplex PCR reads using MiXCR and keeps one entry per CDR3 protein. The table records 84,000 or so distinct CDR3 sequences, roughly 94% of them present only once. Sample: CD8+ T cells from PBMCs. Receptor source: a human donor with Susac syndrome.

This chain links TRBV6-5 with TRBJ1-1; D ambiguous. There are 15 residues in the CDR3. The germline CDR1 and CDR2 sequences are MNHEY and SVGAGI. Trimming stripped 5 bases from V and 3 bases from J, with 16 bases between. The CDR3: CASSKTRGVDTEAFF. Here the CDR3 DNA reads TGTGCCAGCAGTAAAACTCGCGGGGTTGACACTGAAGCTTTCTTT.

This sequence joins TRBV2 and TRBJ1-2; a possible D gene is TRBD1 (5 bases). Germline CDR1 reads SNHLY; CDR2 reads FYNNEI. The CDR3 has 16 residues. With 6 bases removed from V and 2 bases from J, the gap between germline ends came to 19 bases. The CDR3 bases are TGTGCCAGCAGCCATATGACTTCGACAGCAAACTATGGCTACACCTTC. It codes for CASSHMTSTANYGYTF.

The chain joins TRBV19 to TRBJ1-5; the match to TRBD1 covers 7 bases. Germline CDR1 and CDR2: LNHDA and SQIVND (reference sequence). This CDR3 has 13 residues. Germline trimming cut 7 bases from V and 6 bases from J; bases unmatched to any gene: 6. CDR3 sequence reads: CASTETGSQPQHF. The DNA for the CDR3 is TGTGCCAGTACCGAGACAGGGTCTCAGCCCCAGCATTTT.

This clonotype has a handful of counts. The CDR3 bases are TGCGCCAGCAGCCAAGAGGACAGGGAGATAGATACGCAGTATTTT. Translating it yields CASSQEDREIDTQYF. This chain connects TRBV4-1 to TRBJ2-3, with 8 bases lining up with TRBD1. V trimming: 0 bases; J trimming: 5 bases; junction bases outside the gene matches: 4. The CDR3 has 15 amino acids. Germline lookup yields CDR1 MGHRA and CDR2 YSYEKL.

The J gene is TRBJ1-5, the V gene TRBV28, with 10 bases fitting TRBD1. The CDR3 has 18 residues. Germline V gene lookup returns CDR1 MDHEN and CDR2 SYDVKM. V lost 7 bases, J lost 6 bases, and 18 bases stayed unmatched. The CDR3 nucleotides read TGTGCCAGCACATTCGTAGATTTCGGGACAGGGGTCCTTCAGCCCCAGCATTTT. This codes for CASTFVDFGTGVLQPQHF. Supplemented by reference TRBV28 and TRBJ1-5, the full variable domain reads DVKVTQSSRYLVKRTGEKVFLECVQDMDHENMFWYRQDPGLGLRLIYFSYDVKMKEKGDIPEGYSVSREKKERFSLILESASTNQTSMYLCASTFVDFGTGVLQPQHFGDGTRLSIL.

The chain couples TRBV9 to TRBJ1-5, with 9 bases that match TRBD1. Germline V gene lookup returns CDR1 SGDLS and CDR2 YYNGEE. This CDR3 region has 14 residues. V lost 3 bases and J lost 4; bases outside the gene matches: 2. CDR3: CASSGGTGNQPQHF. CDR3 DNA sequence: TGTGCCAGCAGCGGAGGGACAGGGAATCAGCCCCAGCATTTT.

V gene TRBV29-1 combines with J gene TRBJ2-5, with 7 bases that match TRBD2. Trimming took 1 base from V and 3 from J; bases not matched to a gene: 11. The germline CDR1 and CDR2 sequences are SQVTM and ANQGSEA. CDR3 length equals 16 residues. The CDR3 protein is CSVEGAVGGFEETQYF. The CDR3 DNA reads as TGCAGCGTTGAAGGGGCTGTGGGGGGGTTCGAAGAGACCCAGTACTTC.

The V call is TRBV9, the J call TRBJ2-5; D may be TRBD1 (6 bases). CDR1 is SGDLS and CDR2 is YYNGEE in the germline V gene. Between the trimmed V and J ends, which lost 4 bases and 1 base, there was a span of 11 bases. There are 14 residues in the CDR3. The CDR3 spells CASSSGTFQETQYF. CDR3 DNA sequence: TGTGCCAGCAGCTCAGGGACATTCCAAGAGACCCAGTACTTC.

In its sample, this clonotype was seen once. The chain uses TRBV9 and TRBJ2-5, with D perhaps matching TRBD1 (6 bases). The germline V gene encodes CDR1 SGDLS and CDR2 YYNGEE. Trimming removed 3 bases at V and 2 bases at J, with 17 bases between. This CDR3 has 16 amino acids. As DNA, the CDR3 is TGTGCCAGCAGCGACGGGACATTACCCTCTCAAGAGACCCAGTACTTC. It is translated as CASSDGTLPSQETQYF.

The gene calls are TRBV30 and TRBJ2-1; D ambiguous. Looked up from germline, CDR1 is GTSNPN and CDR2 is SVGIG (reference sequence). This CDR3 is 12 amino acids long. V was pared by 5 bases and J by 8 bases, with 13 bases between. The CDR3 loop reads CAWEWPRDEQFF. The CDR3 nucleotides read TGTGCCTGGGAATGGCCCCGAGATGAGCAGTTCTTC.

J is TRBJ2-1 and V is TRBV30, with 11 bases aligning to TRBD1. V trimming: 2 bases; J trimming: 5 bases; junction bases outside the gene matches: 8. Germline V gives CDR1 GTSNPN, CDR2 SVGIG (reference sequence). CDR3 length: 16 residues. CDR3: CAWSPQSDRGHNEQFF. The CDR3, as DNA: TGTGCCTGGAGTCCACAATCGGACAGGGGGCACAATGAGCAGTTCTTC. The full variable domain, its missing parts supplied by reference TRBV30 and TRBJ2-1, is SQTIHQWPATLVQPVGSPLSLECTVEGTSNPNLYWYRQAAGRGLQLLFYSVGIGQISSEVPQNLSASRPQDRQFILSSKKLLLSDSGFYLCAWSPQSDRGHNEQFFGPGTRLTVL.

This chain connects TRBV29-1 to TRBJ2-2; a possible D gene is TRBD1 (7 bases). This CDR3 comprises 15 residues. The germline V and J ends were trimmed by 3 bases and 8 bases, with 19 bases remaining between them. CDR1 and CDR2 (germline): SQVTM, ANQGSEA. This chain's CDR3 is CSVEGTDRVGGELFF. DNA of the CDR3: TGCAGCGTTGAGGGGACTGACAGGGTTGGAGGGGAGCTGTTTTTT.

The CDR3 DNA is TGCGCCAGCAGCTTGGTATCAGGAGCTAACTATGGCTACACCTTC. It encodes CASSLVSGANYGYTF. This chain links TRBV5-1 with TRBJ1-2; D ambiguous. Deletions cut 0 bases from V and 0 bases from J, with 9 bases between. CDR1 is SGHRS, CDR2 YFSETQ, per germline. CDR3 length: 15 amino acids.

The V call is TRBV7-3, the J call TRBJ1-2; D is unclear. This CDR3 spans 13 amino acids. The germline V gene has CDR1 SGHTA and CDR2 FQGTGA. The V gene lost 3 bases and the J gene lost 8 bases, with 13 bases spanning the gap. CDR3 residues: CASSLHGGGGYTF. The DNA of the CDR3 is TGTGCCAGCAGCTTGCATGGTGGAGGAGGCTACACCTTC.

This chain uses TRBV27 with TRBJ1-2, with a possible D match to TRBD1 (6 bases). The germline V gene has CDR1 MNHEY and CDR2 SMNVEV (reference sequence). Trimming removed 2 bases from V and 2 bases from J, with 9 bases in between. The CDR3 runs 14 residues. CDR3 protein: CASSLTGLNYGYTF. In DNA, the CDR3 is TGTGCCAGCAGTTTAACAGGGCTGAACTATGGCTACACCTTC.

This rearrangement joins TRBV19 to TRBJ2-7; D may be TRBD1 or TRBD2 (5 bases each). The V and J ends lost 5 bases and 6 bases respectively, with 14 bases between them. The CDR3 loop spans 13 amino acids. CDR1 and CDR2 (germline): LNHDA, SQIVND (reference sequence). The CDR3 loop reads CASSPIDGAEQYF. CDR3 nucleotide sequence: TGTGCCAGTAGTCCCATCGACGGGGCCGAGCAGTACTTC. The whole variable domain, remainder taken from reference TRBV19 and TRBJ2-7, is DGGITQSPKYLFRKEGQNVTLSCEQNLNHDAMYWYRQDPGQGLRLIYYSQIVNDFQKGDIAEGYSVSREKKESFPLTVTSAQKNPTAFYLCASSPIDGAEQYFGPGTRLTVT.

The chain couples TRBV27 to TRBJ1-2, with D perhaps TRBD1 (6 bases). The CDR3 has 16 residues. The germline V gene has CDR1 MNHEY and CDR2 SMNVEV (reference sequence). V was shortened by 4 bases and J by 0 bases, with 15 bases between the two germline ends. DNA of the CDR3: TGTGCCAGCAGTTGGTCCCGACAGGCTTCTAACTATGGCTACACCTTC. Translated: CASSWSRQASNYGYTF.

The chain employs TRBV19 and TRBJ1-1; tentatively, D is TRBD1 (5 bases). The V end was cut by 1 base, the J end by 3 bases, with 9 bases between. The CDR3 is made up of 14 amino acids. Germline CDR1 is LNHDA and CDR2 is SQIVND (reference sequence). DNA of the CDR3: TGTGCCAGTAGTATAGTGGGGGAGGACACTGAAGCTTTCTTT. It encodes CASSIVGEDTEAFF.

The chain has TRBV12-3 or TRBV12-4 and TRBJ2-7; tentatively, D is TRBD1 or TRBD2 (5 bases each). The V end lost 1 base, the J end lost 2 bases, and 9 bases lay between the germline ends. The CDR3 has 14 residues. The CDR3: CASSLGGNPYEQYF. In DNA, the CDR3 is TGTGCCAGCAGTTTAGGGGGGAATCCCTACGAGCAGTACTTC.

This CDR3 is CASSQDRPEKNIQYF. DNA of the CDR3: TGCGCCAGCAGCCAAGATAGGCCAGAAAAAAACATTCAGTACTTC. The J gene is TRBJ2-4, the V gene TRBV4-3; D ambiguous. Germline V gene data show CDR1 as LGHNA and CDR2 as YSLEER. Trimming took 0 bases from V and 4 from J, leaving 10 bases between them. The CDR3 sequence is 15 residues long.

V and J are TRBV15 and TRBJ2-1; D might be TRBD1 or TRBD2, each matching 6 bases. Trimming took 1 base from V and 4 from J, leaving 23 bases between them. From germline, CDR1 is LNHNV and CDR2 YYDKDF (reference sequence). The CDR3 contains 19 residues. CDR3 residues: CATSRVRSGAMGSYNEQFF. The CDR3 nucleotides are TGTGCCACCAGCAGAGTAAGATCGGGGGCCATGGGGTCATACAATGAGCAGTTCTTC.

The chain combines TRBV3-1 with TRBJ1-1; no firm D call. Germline V gene sequence: CDR1 LGHDT, CDR2 YNNKEL (reference sequence). The V and J ends lost 0 bases and 2 bases respectively, with 13 bases between them. The CDR3 covers 16 residues. CDR3 loop: CASSQEGLGQNTEAFF. As DNA, the CDR3 is TGTGCCAGCAGCCAAGAAGGGCTAGGGCAAAACACTGAAGCTTTCTTT.

This chain joins TRBV28 and TRBJ2-3; TRBD2 matches 7 bases. In germline, CDR1 is MDHEN, CDR2 SYDVKM. The CDR3 is 17 amino acids. After removal of 6 bases from V and 4 bases from J, the junction contained 16 bases not matched to a gene. This CDR3 is CASSQSREGLTSDTQYF. The CDR3 DNA reads TGTGCCAGCAGCCAGTCTAGGGAGGGCCTGACCTCAGATACGCAGTATTTT.

The chain carries TRBV10-3 and TRBJ1-5; D not resolved. Germline lookup yields CDR1 ENHRY and CDR2 SYGVKD. With 3 bases removed from V and 4 bases from J, the gap between germline ends came to 7 bases. This CDR3 contains 13 residues. CDR3 nucleotides: TGTGCCATCAGTGACGGATTTAATCAGCCCCAGCATTTT. Protein sequence: CAISDGFNQPQHF.

The genes are TRBV29-1 and TRBJ1-6; the D is unclear. Looked up from germline, CDR1 is SQVTM and CDR2 is ANQGSEA. V was cut by 0 bases and J by 7 bases, with 25 bases left in between. The CDR3 consists of 19 residues. The CDR3 region is CSVEDRGTWKGGENSPLHF. The CDR3 coding sequence is TGCAGCGTTGAAGATCGCGGCACCTGGAAGGGAGGAGAGAATTCACCCCTCCACTTT.

The chain employs TRBV28 and TRBJ1-2; TRBD1 agrees at 8 bases. Germline V gives CDR1 MDHEN, CDR2 SYDVKM. Unmatched junction bases numbered 8, after V lost 4 bases and J lost 10 bases. This CDR3 spans 13 amino acids. The CDR3 DNA is TGTGCCAGCAGTTCGGACAGGGAGGTGGTCTACACCTTC. Its protein is CASSSDREVVYTF.

The rearrangement joins TRBV15 to TRBJ2-3; no definite D call. The CDR3 runs to 13 residues. From germline, CDR1 is LNHNV and CDR2 YYDKDF (reference sequence). Trimming left V 10 bases short and J 2 bases short, with 13 bases between. The CDR3 loop reads CANAKTYTDTQYF. CDR3 DNA: TGTGCCAACGCTAAGACGTACACAGATACGCAGTATTTT.

The J gene is TRBJ1-5, the V gene TRBV30; TRBD1 is a possible D gene (5 bases). Trimming removed 3 bases from V and 4 bases from J, with 10 bases in between. CDR3 size: 13 residues. Germline lookup yields CDR1 GTSNPN and CDR2 SVGIG (reference sequence). The CDR3 sequence: CAWRTQENQPQHF. CDR3 coding DNA: TGTGCCTGGAGGACACAGGAGAATCAGCCCCAGCATTTT.

The chain recombines TRBV20-1 with TRBJ1-2; perhaps TRBD1 as D (6 bases). The length of the CDR3 is 13 residues. Trimming removed 0 bases from V and 4 bases from J, with 9 bases in between. Germline V gene data show CDR1 as DFQATT and CDR2 as SNEGSKA (reference sequence). The CDR3 nucleotides read TGCAGTGCTAGAGATCCGGACAGCTATGGCTACACCTTC. Encoded protein: CSARDPDSYGYTF.

The chain has TRBV30 and TRBJ2-5, with D possibly being TRBD1 or TRBD2 (5 bases each). CDR3 length: 14 residues. Germline-derived CDR1 and CDR2 are GTSNPN and SVGIG (reference sequence). Trimming removed 5 bases from V and 5 bases from J, with 18 bases in between. The CDR3 DNA is TGTGCCTGGGGGGACGGAGGACTTGCTGAGACCCAGTACTTC. Protein sequence: CAWGDGGLAETQYF.